The rows below give T cell receptor beta chains drawn from one sample of a study of shared clonotypes between healthy human individuals. Libraries were prepared by immunoSEQ multiplex PCR; TCRdb keeps only in-frame clonotypes and omits some of them. The sample lists roughly 500,000 clones, 70% to 80% occurring once. The source material was PBMCs. The source of these receptors is a woman in her forties in good health. Some clones in this sample may be carry-over from other donors' samples. Each CDR3 is given with its conserved first and last residue. Fields, in order: CDR3 length, J gene, clone size, V gene, D gene, CDR3 DNA, CDR3 protein. A D gene is named only where the DNA matches it firmly. Only some rows state a clone size, as once, few, many or a class for expanded clones.

13 TRBJ1-1 . TRBV14 . TGTGCCAGCAGCAAAACCTTGAACACTGAAGCTTTCTTT CASSKTLNTEAFF
14 TRBJ1-2 . TRBV27 . TGTGCCAGCAGTTTAAGGGGTACCAACTATGGCTACACCTTC CASSLRGTNYGYTF
16 TRBJ2-5 . TRBV5-1 . TGCGCCAGCAGCTTGGCCCTTTTGGCGGGCCAAGAGACCCAGTACTTC CASSLALLAGQETQYF
15 TRBJ2-1 . TRBV28 TRBD2 TGTGCCAGCAGAAAGGGACTAGCGGGAGTTAATGAGCAGTTCTTC CASRKGLAGVNEQFF
15 TRBJ2-5 . TRBV5-1 TRBD2 TGCGCCAGCAGCACAGCCCCGGGACTACAAGAGACCCAGTACTTC CASSTAPGLQETQYF
15 TRBJ2-7 . TRBV5-4 TRBD2 TGTGCCAGCAGCTTCTCTGGGACTAGCTCCTACGAGCAGTACTTC CASSFSGTSSYEQYF
17 TRBJ2-6 . TRBV15 TRBD1 TGTGCCACCAGCACGGGACAGCTTAGCTCTGGGGCCAACGTCCTGACTTTC CATSTGQLSSGANVLTF
14 TRBJ1-2 . TRBV9 . TGTGCCAGCAGCGTAGGCGGCTCGTACTATGGCTACACCTTC CASSVGGSYYGYTF
12 TRBJ2-6 . TRBV9 . TGTGCCAGCGGCCTAGGGGCCAACGTCCTGACTTTC CASGLGANVLTF
16 TRBJ2-3 . TRBV4-3 . TGCGCCAGCAGCCAACCTGCGGGACGGGGCACAGATACGCAGTATTTT CASSQPAGRGTDTQYF
15 TRBJ1-2 . TRBV4-2 TRBD1 TGTGCCAGCAGACTTAATCCGGGACAGGGGGCTGGCTACACCTTC CASRLNPGQGAGYTF
14 TRBJ1-1 once TRBV2 . TGTGCCAGCAGTGGACGCCGGGGGAGCACTGAAGCTTTCTTT CASSGRRGSTEAFF
15 TRBJ2-1 . TRBV7-2 . TGTGCCAGCAGTCCCGGAAGCGGAGACTACAATGAGCAGTTCTTC CASSPGSGDYNEQFF
13 TRBJ2-3 . TRBV27 . TGTGCCAGCAGTTATAATGTCACATATACGCAGTATTTT CASSYNVTYTQYF
14 TRBJ1-5 . TRBV28 . TGTGCCAGCAGTTTCCCACACCCCAATCAGCCCCAGCATTTT CASSFPHPNQPQHF
14 TRBJ2-5 . TRBV18 TRBD1 TGTGCCAGCTCACCTCCGGACAGGGAGGAGACCCAGTACTTC CASSPPDREETQYF
12 TRBJ2-7 . TRBV28 . TGTGCCAGCAGCCTCAGGGGCTACGAGCAGTACTTC CASSLRGYEQYF
15 TRBJ2-7 . TRBV18 . TGTGCCAGCTCACCTAGCGGTGGGATGGGTTACGAGCAGTACTTC CASSPSGGMGYEQYF
15 TRBJ1-2 many TRBV14 . TGTGCCAGCAGCCAACTGGGGGCGCATCCCTATGGCTACACCTTC CASSQLGAHPYGYTF
12 TRBJ1-1 . TRBV6-6 . TGTGCCAGCAGCCCTATTAACACTGAAGCTTTCTTT CASSPINTEAFF
16 TRBJ2-2 once TRBV6-6 TRBD1 TGTGCCAGCAGTTTCGGACAGGGCCCGGGGGCCGGGGAGCTGTTTTTT CASSFGQGPGAGELFF
14 TRBJ2-3 . TRBV28 . TGTGCCAGCAGTTTTTACGGGGGCACAGATACGCAGTATTTT CASSFYGGTDTQYF
16 TRBJ2-3 once TRBV5-1 . TGCGCCAGCAGCTTAGTATTGACAAGGTACACAGATACGCAGTATTTT CASSLVLTRYTDTQYF
14 TRBJ1-4 . TRBV28 . TGTGCCAGCAGCCCATTTGGTGGGGTAGAAAAACTGTTTTTT CASSPFGGVEKLFF
17 TRBJ2-2 . TRBV19 TRBD2 TGTGCCAGTAGTGCAGGACTAGCGGGAGTGAACACCGGGGAGCTGTTTTTT CASSAGLAGVNTGELFF
12 TRBJ2-1 . TRBV19 . TGTGCCAGTAGTATAACCCCGGCTAAACAGTTCTTC CASSITPAKQFF
13 TRBJ2-7 . TRBV2 . TGTGCCAGCAGTCACTCGACCGCCTACGAGCAGTACTTC CASSHSTAYEQYF
13 TRBJ2-5 . TRBV2 . TGTGCCAGCAGTGAAGTGGTTCAAGAGACCCAGTACTTC CASSEVVQETQYF
16 TRBJ2-7 . TRBV4-1 . TGCGCCAGCAGCCAAGGGAATCACAGGGGACTATACGAGCAGTACTTC CASSQGNHRGLYEQYF
15 TRBJ1-4 . TRBV7-9 . TGTGCCAGCAGCTACGATGTTGTCCGGGCCGAAAAACTGTTTTTT CASSYDVVRAEKLFF
14 TRBJ1-2 . TRBV5-1 . TGCGCCAGCAGCTTGAGGCCGACATCAGGTGGCTACACCTTC CASSLRPTSGGYTF
14 TRBJ2-5 . TRBV9 . TGTGCCAGCAGCGTAGGGACAGAAGAAGAGACCCAGTACTTC CASSVGTEEETQYF
18 TRBJ1-1 . TRBV4-2 TRBD1 TGTGCCAGCAGCCAATCTTTTGTGGGACAGGGGTTTGGCACTGAAGCTTTCTTT CASSQSFVGQGFGTEAFF
13 TRBJ2-3 . TRBV2 . TGTGCCAGCAGCGTCCAGGGACGAGATACGCAGTATTTT CASSVQGRDTQYF
12 TRBJ1-5 . TRBV19 . TGTGCCAGTAGTATATTTGCTCAGCCCCAGCATTTT CASSIFAQPQHF
14 TRBJ2-7 . TRBV5-1 TRBD1 TGCGCCAGCAGCACCGGACAGGTGCGGCACGAGCAGTACTTC CASSTGQVRHEQYF
15 TRBJ1-2 . TRBV13 TRBD1 TGTGCCAGCAGCTTAAACAGGGGTCAAACCTATGGCTACACCTTC CASSLNRGQTYGYTF
15 TRBJ1-2 . TRBV7-9 TRBD1 TGTGCCAGCAGACCCCTACAGGGGGACGACTATGGCTACACCTTC CASRPLQGDDYGYTF
17 TRBJ1-1 . TRBV7-9 TRBD1 TGTGCCAGCAGCCCGCAGGGGGCAGGAACCCAAAATTTTGAAGCTTTCTTT CASSPQGAGTQNFEAFF
14 TRBJ2-1 . TRBV7-7 TRBD1 TGTGCTAGCAGCCCCAGCACAGGGGGTCCGGGGCAGTTCTTC CASSPSTGGPGQFF
15 TRBJ2-3 . TRBV2 TRBD2 TGTGCCAGCAGGGGATCTAGCGGGAGGCCAGATACGCAGTATTTT CASRGSSGRPDTQYF
17 TRBJ2-1 . TRBV9 TRBD2 TGTGCCAGCAGCGTGGAGACGGGACTAGCGGGGGTCAATGAGCAGTTCTTC CASSVETGLAGVNEQFF
12 TRBJ2-3 many TRBV9 . TGTGCCAGCAGCATTCAGGGAGATACGCAGTATTTT CASSIQGDTQYF
15 TRBJ1-2 . TRBV25-1 . TGTGCCAGCAGTGATAGTAGGGGGTCCCCCTATGGCTACACCTTC CASSDSRGSPYGYTF
15 TRBJ1-4 . TRBV19 . TGTGCCAGTAGTATAGATGGACAGCCTAATGAAAAACTGTTTTTT CASSIDGQPNEKLFF
14 TRBJ2-7 . TRBV7-6 TRBD1 TGTGCCAGCAGCCGGCTGGGACAGGGACCCGAGCAGTACTTC CASSRLGQGPEQYF
14 TRBJ2-7 . TRBV28 TRBD1 TGTGCCAGCACGACACCGGGACAGGGTATTTTTCCGTACTTC CASTTPGQGIFPYF
15 TRBJ1-5 many TRBV6-1 . TGTGCCAGCACTATGGACGGTCCTAGCAATCAGCCCCAGCATTTT CASTMDGPSNQPQHF
11 TRBJ2-5 many TRBV20-1 TRBD2 TGCAGTGCCCTGGGGGGGGAGACCCAGTACTTC CSALGGETQYF
14 TRBJ2-3 . TRBV5-1 . TGCGCCAGCAGCCCGGACTCCGCCACAGATACGCAGTATTTT CASSPDSATDTQYF
12 TRBJ2-7 . TRBV30 . TGTGCCTGGGAGACAGCTTACTACGAGCAGTACTTC CAWETAYYEQYF
14 TRBJ2-7 . TRBV5-4 TRBD1 TGTGCCAGCAGCTTGGGGACAGGGATCTGGGAGCAGTACTTC CASSLGTGIWEQYF